A selection of T cell receptor beta chains follows, all from one sample in a study of blood T cell repertoires in COVID-19. The protocol was immunoSEQ multiplex PCR, while the TCRdb copy is restricted to in-frame clones and leaves out a portion. Here the sample spans about 190,000 clones, roughly 89% being singletons. The sample taken for sequencing was peripheral blood. These receptors originate from a man aged 40-49 years with acute or convalescent COVID-19. The CDR3 runs from the conserved cysteine through the conserved F or W.

j_call v_call cdr3_aa
TRBJ1-2 TRBV28 CASRPLGLDYGYTF
TRBJ1-5 TRBV27 CASSSLPGQGRGNQPQHF
TRBJ1-1 TRBV7-9 CASSPLGGNTEAFF
TRBJ2-7 TRBV6-1 CASSDPGSEQYF
TRBJ2-7 TRBV3-1/TRBV3-2 CASSHGQRGYEQYF
TRBJ1-5 TRBV5-1 CASSPGTGFVETQHF
TRBJ1-2 TRBV12-3/TRBV12-4 CASSFDRTQGYTF
TRBJ1-1 TRBV15 CATSPGQGRGGAFF
TRBJ2-7 TRBV6-5 CASSPGGSPFEQYF
TRBJ2-2 TRBV29-1 CSVEDARETGELFF
TRBJ1-3 TRBV5-1 CASSLSGGSGNTIYF
TRBJ1-1 TRBV10-1 CASRRQAGDTEAFF
TRBJ1-1 TRBV28 CASSLAGIGDSEAFF
TRBJ1-3 TRBV18 CASSPTGTGNTIYF
TRBJ1-5 TRBV7-2 CASSLVGTGGTNQPQHF
TRBJ2-3 TRBV7-3 CASSPSNSGGTLYF
TRBJ2-2 TRBV7-2 CASSRRTANTGELFF
TRBJ1-5 TRBV30 CAWSVFPRAQHF
TRBJ2-7 TRBV12-3/TRBV12-4 CASSRTPHEQYF
TRBJ2-7 TRBV7-2 CASSLPGQGPHEQYF
TRBJ1-2 TRBV6-5 CASRGGQGHYGYTF
TRBJ1-2 TRBV6-2/TRBV6-3 CASSYGEIYGYTF
TRBJ2-3 TRBV5-1 CASSLTGLAGGPIDTQYF
TRBJ2-5 TRBV20-1 CSASITGAETQYF
TRBJ1-1 TRBV11-2 CASSLLQVPLEAFF
TRBJ2-4 TRBV5-1 CASSLSGTEKNIQYF
TRBJ2-2 TRBV15 CATSKGQGSHTGELFF
TRBJ2-7 TRBV2 CASSENSEVSEQYF
TRBJ2-1 TRBV7-3 CASSLSASGGHPSYNEQFF
TRBJ1-1 TRBV28 CASTYRVKAFF
TRBJ1-4 TRBV6-6 CASSLPGEKLFF
TRBJ2-5 TRBV7-9 CASSLGAGNQETQYF
TRBJ2-7 TRBV9 CASSSGGAYEQYF
TRBJ2-6 TRBV28 CASSFDRAPRGANVLTF
TRBJ2-1 TRBV30 CAWIVGTGLYNEQFF
TRBJ2-5 TRBV15 CATSREWRGGETQYF
TRBJ2-7 TRBV28 CASTQGGGSYEQYF
TRBJ2-7 TRBV5-1 CASSFGQERSSYEQYF
TRBJ2-1 TRBV2 CASREDSSYNEQFF
TRBJ1-6 TRBV6-6 CASSYGPPLHF
TRBJ2-3 TRBV4-3 CASSQEWGLAGTDTQYF
TRBJ2-7 TRBV6-1 CASSDQGSSYEQYF
TRBJ2-5 TRBV4-2 CASSQDHRVSETQYF